The 25 T cell receptor beta chains reported below all come from one sample, sequenced in a study of monozygotic twins with cystic fibrosis. Sequencing was performed with immunoSEQ multiplex PCR; in TCRdb, only in-frame clones are kept and a portion is missing. Of 30,000 to 35,000 clones in the sample, just over 95% are singletons; the top ten hold 0.15% to 0.2%. The material sequenced was blood. These receptor sequences come from a girl aged 2-10 years with cystic fibrosis.

The chain employs TRBV7-9 and TRBJ2-7, with D unresolved. Per the germline V gene, CDR1 is SEHNR and CDR2 is FQNEAQ (reference sequence). There are 12 residues in the CDR3. The V gene lost 2 bases and the J gene lost 1 base, with 3 bases spanning the gap. CDR3 protein: CASSLYSYEQYF. CDR3 DNA sequence: TGTGCCAGCAGCTTATATTCCTACGAGCAGTACTTC.

This sequence joins TRBV28 and TRBJ2-3; the D is unclear. Trimming left V 3 bases short and J 2 bases short, with 9 bases between. Germline V gene sequence: CDR1 MDHEN, CDR2 SYDVKM. CDR3 size: 14 residues. The CDR3 coding sequence is TGTGCCAGCAGTTTGGGCACCTTCACAGATACGCAGTATTTT. This codes for CASSLGTFTDTQYF.

The V gene is TRBV4-2, the J gene TRBJ2-7, with D hard to call. Trimming pared 0 bases from V and 1 base from J, leaving 16 bases between. The CDR3 runs 17 residues. The germline CDR1 and CDR2 sequences are LGHNA and YNFKEQ. CDR3 in amino acids: CASSQDSAEKASYEQYF. In DNA, the CDR3 is TGTGCCAGCAGCCAAGATTCGGCGGAGAAGGCTTCCTACGAGCAGTACTTC.

The count of this clone is one. This CDR3 is CASKERWGRETQYF. The CDR3 nucleotides read TGCGCCAGCAAGGAACGGTGGGGTCGGGAGACCCAGTACTTC. The chain has TRBV5-1 and TRBJ2-5; unclear D gene. The germline gives CDR1 SGHRS, CDR2 YFSETQ. The V gene lost 6 bases and the J gene lost 5 bases, with 17 bases spanning the gap. CDR3 length: 14 residues.

The V and J genes are TRBV29-1 and TRBJ2-3, with D possibly being TRBD1 or TRBD2 (6 bases each). The CDR3 has 14 residues. Germline CDR1 is SQVTM and CDR2 is ANQGSEA. Trimming pared 0 bases from V and 2 bases from J, leaving 9 bases between. The DNA for the CDR3 is TGCAGCGTTGAAGATCGGGGGCTCACAGATACGCAGTATTTT. Its translation is CSVEDRGLTDTQYF.

This clone was recorded only once. The gene calls are TRBV5-4 and TRBJ2-7; D remains ambiguous. The CDR3 sequence is 11 residues long. Trimming pared 8 bases from V and 5 bases from J, leaving 11 bases between. CDR1 and CDR2 (germline): SGHNT, YYREEE (reference sequence). In DNA form, the CDR3 reads TGTGCCAGTTCAGGCGGCCACGAGCAGTACTTC. Protein product: CASSGGHEQYF.

The chain combines TRBV29-1 with TRBJ2-3; a weak D match, TRBD2 (5 bases). V was clipped by 6 bases and J by 6 bases, with 19 bases between them. CDR3 size: 14 residues. CDR1 is SQVTM, CDR2 ANQGSEA, per germline. The CDR3 spells CSVLTILQPDTQYF. The CDR3 DNA follows: TGCAGCGTCCTGACTATCCTCCAGCCCGATACGCAGTATTTT.

This clone was counted a few times. The V call is TRBV12-5, the J call TRBJ1-4; 7 bases are a match to TRBD1. The CDR3 is 14 amino acids. V lost 6 bases, J lost 5 bases, and 6 bases stayed unmatched. The germline V gene has CDR1 LGHNT and CDR2 FRNRAP. CDR3 sequence: CASGSGTENEKLFF. CDR3 nucleotides: TGTGCTAGTGGCTCCGGGACAGAAAATGAAAAACTGTTTTTT.

This chain connects TRBV11-2 to TRBJ2-1; 12 nucleotides agree with TRBD2. Germline CDR1 SGHAT, CDR2 FQNNGV. CDR3 length: 18 amino acids. Trimming cost V 5 bases and J 6 bases; bases outside gene matches: 14. The CDR3 DNA follows: TGTGCCAGCAGCGCCCAACTAGCGGGAGGTTTCCCCGGCAATGAGCAGTTCTTC. Encoded protein: CASSAQLAGGFPGNEQFF.

The chain uses TRBV19 and TRBJ1-1; no firm D call. CDR3 length: 12 amino acids. Trimming removed 7 bases at V and 8 bases at J, with 14 bases between. Germline-derived CDR1 and CDR2 are LNHDA and SQIVND (reference sequence). The CDR3 coding sequence is TGTGCCAGTACCTCGACCCTCCCGGAAGCTTTCTTT. It translates to CASTSTLPEAFF.

The gene calls are TRBV30 and TRBJ2-7; the D is unclear. This CDR3 region has 11 residues. From germline, CDR1 is GTSNPN and CDR2 SVGIG (reference sequence). The ends were cut back, 0 bases at V and 4 bases at J, with 4 bases in the middle. CDR3 sequence reads: CAWSVLYEQYF. The CDR3, as DNA: TGTGCCTGGAGTGTTCTTTACGAGCAGTACTTC.

This chain connects TRBV7-9 to TRBJ2-1; D unresolved. Germline CDR1 is SEHNR and CDR2 is FQNEAQ (reference sequence). CDR3 length: 13 amino acids. Trimming removed 1 base from V and 1 base from J, with 2 bases in between. This chain's CDR3 is CASSLVSYNEQFF. Written as DNA, the CDR3 is TGTGCCAGCAGCTTAGTGTCCTACAATGAGCAGTTCTTC.

This clone was picked up one time. The genes are TRBV7-8 and TRBJ2-7; a possible D gene is TRBD2 (6 bases). CDR1 and CDR2 from the germline V gene are SGHVS and FQNEAQ. This CDR3 region has 17 residues. V was pared by 4 bases and J by 0 bases, with 19 bases between. CDR3 bases: TGTGCCAGCAGCTGGACCCTAGCGCGGACTACCTCCTACGAGCAGTACTTC. Residues: CASSWTLARTTSYEQYF. The whole variable domain, filled in from reference TRBV7-8 and TRBJ2-7, reads GAGVSQSPRYKVAKRGQDVALRCDPISGHVSLFWYQQALGQGPEFLTYFQNEAQLDKSGLPSDRFFAERPEGSVSTLKIQRTQQEDSAVYLCASSWTLARTTSYEQYFGPGTRLTVT.

V usage is TRBV7-2 and J usage is TRBJ1-2; a possible D gene is TRBD1 (5 bases). Trimming removed 5 bases from V and 8 bases from J, with 15 bases in between. This CDR3 has 13 residues. Germline V CDR1 and CDR2: SGHTA, FQGNSA. The CDR3 DNA follows: TGTGCCAGCAGCCCATCTGTTTGGGGGGGCTACACCTTC. It specifies CASSPSVWGGYTF.

V is TRBV21-1 and J is TRBJ1-6; TRBD1 reflects the table's D call only, with no check against the DNA. TRBV21-1 is an annotated pseudogene. The CDR3 totals 19 residues. The CDR3 loop is CASSKGVGARDSPPAPLHF. The CDR3 bases are TGTGCCAGCAGCAAAGGGGTGGGGGCCAGGGACAGTCCACCGGCACCCCTCCACTTT.

The rearrangement joins TRBV2 to TRBJ2-7, with D possibly being TRBD2 (5 bases). This CDR3 region has 10 residues. Germline CDR1 is SNHLY and CDR2 is FYNNEI. Trimming stripped 9 bases from V and 4 bases from J, with 7 bases between. The CDR3 is CASGGYEQYF. The CDR3 DNA is TGTGCCAGTGGCGGGTACGAGCAGTACTTC.

V is TRBV29-1 and J is TRBJ1-2; tentative D call: TRBD1 (5 bases). The CDR3 consists of 11 residues. With 6 bases removed from V and 4 bases from J, the gap between germline ends came to 9 bases. Germline CDR1 SQVTM, CDR2 ANQGSEA. Here the CDR3 DNA reads TGCAGCGTCTCAGGGACCTATGGCTACACCTTC. Its protein product is CSVSGTYGYTF.

This sequence joins TRBV10-3 and TRBJ2-7, with D perhaps matching TRBD2 (5 bases). With 1 base removed from V and 5 bases from J, the gap between germline ends came to 6 bases. This CDR3 comprises 12 residues. From germline, CDR1 is ENHRY and CDR2 SYGVKD. The CDR3 nucleotides read TGTGCCATCAGTGAGTTAGCGAACGAGCAGTACTTC. This gives the protein CAISELANEQYF.

The V call is TRBV7-8, the J call TRBJ2-7; 7 positions match TRBD2. The CDR3 covers 14 residues. J lost 6 bases, V lost 3 bases, and 8 bases had no gene match. Germline CDR1 reads SGHVS; CDR2 reads FQNEAQ. The CDR3 here is CASSFSGRPLEQYF. In DNA, the CDR3 is TGTGCCAGCAGCTTTAGCGGGCGACCGCTCGAGCAGTACTTC.

The chain combines TRBV20-1 with TRBJ2-1; D call uncertain. V lost 5 bases to trimming and J lost 7 bases, with 9 bases between them. This CDR3 region has 11 residues. Germline CDR1 DFQATT, CDR2 SNEGSKA (reference sequence). The CDR3 coding sequence is TGCAGTGCTCCAAAGGGAAATGAGCAGTTCTTC. Residues: CSAPKGNEQFF.

This CDR3 is CASSLDAGSEQFF. In DNA, the CDR3 is TGCGCCAGCAGCTTGGATGCCGGATCTGAGCAGTTCTTC. The chain joins TRBV5-1 to TRBJ2-1; D not resolved. CDR3 length: 13 residues. V lost 0 bases and J lost 9, with 10 bases in between. Per the germline V gene, CDR1 is SGHRS and CDR2 is YFSETQ.

This sequence joins TRBV29-1 and TRBJ2-1; 9 bases are a match to TRBD2. Germline lookup yields CDR1 SQVTM and CDR2 ANQGSEA. CDR3 length: 15 amino acids. V dropped 6 bases and J dropped 3; count of bases not matched to a gene: 9. The DNA of the CDR3 is TGCAGCGTCCGCTTAGCGGGAGACGGCTACAATGAGCAGTTCTTC. It encodes CSVRLAGDGYNEQFF.

This CDR3 is CASSQEQVAKNIQYF. CDR3 nucleotide sequence: TGCGCCAGCAGCCAAGAACAAGTAGCCAAAAACATTCAGTACTTC. The gene calls are TRBV4-1 and TRBJ2-4; unclear D gene. Per germline, CDR1 MGHRA and CDR2 YSYEKL. The CDR3 sequence is 15 residues long. The V gene lost 0 bases and the J gene lost 0 bases, with 6 bases spanning the gap.

The rearrangement links TRBV4-1 to TRBJ1-2; D unclear. The CDR3 totals 13 residues. V gave up 6 bases and J gave up 4 bases, with 12 bases separating them. Germline-derived CDR1 and CDR2 are MGHRA and YSYEKL. The DNA of the CDR3 is TGCGCCAGCAGTCGAGAGGGTATCTATGGCTACACCTTC. This encodes CASSREGIYGYTF.

The J gene is TRBJ1-2, the V gene TRBV11-2; 8 positions agree with TRBD1. After removal of 8 bases from V and 4 bases from J, the junction contained 6 bases not matched to a gene. The germline gives CDR1 SGHAT, CDR2 FQNNGV. The CDR3 is 13 residues long. For the CDR3, the DNA is TGTGCCAGCGGGAAGACAGGGGCCTATGGCTACACCTTC. Amino acid sequence: CASGKTGAYGYTF.